The 32 T cell receptor beta chains in this list originate from one sample, sequenced in a study of T-cell reconstitution after alpha-beta-depleted transplantation in children. Unique molecular identifiers were built into the TCRbeta library. One entry per CDR3 protein results from TCRdb running MiXCR on the PCR reads. Of 230,000 or so distinct CDR3 sequences in the sample, approximately 9.9% were seen once. Sequenced here: PBMCs from the stem cell graft donor, sampled from the stem cell graft. The receptors were gathered from a human donor who donated a stem cell graft to a child with SCID.

V and J are TRBV20-1 and TRBJ1-5, with 9 bases identical to TRBD1. Germline assignment: CDR1 DFQATT and CDR2 SNEGSKA (reference sequence). After removal of 5 bases from V and 2 bases from J, the junction contained 4 bases not matched to a gene. This CDR3 is 14 amino acids long. The DNA for the CDR3 is TGCAGTGCTGAGAGGACAGGGGGCAATCAGCCCCAGCATTTT. This codes for CSAERTGGNQPQHF.

This clonotype was recorded at least ten times. This rearrangement joins TRBV7-3 to TRBJ2-2; 8 nucleotides line up with TRBD1. The J segment lost 6 bases and the V segment lost 2 bases, leaving 8 bases of the junction unmatched. CDR1 is SGHTA, CDR2 FQGTGA, per germline. CDR3 size: 16 residues. CDR3 DNA: TGTGCCAGCAGCTTAGGGCTGGACAGGGCGGCCGGGGAGCTGTTTTTT. This encodes CASSLGLDRAAGELFF.

The rearrangement links TRBV9 to TRBJ2-1; 10 bases are shared with TRBD1. Unmatched junction bases numbered 9, after V lost 4 bases and J lost 8 bases. The CDR3 is made up of 15 amino acids. The germline CDR1 and CDR2 sequences are SGDLS and YYNGEE. The CDR3 here is CASSPTGGKFDEQFF. CDR3 sequence (DNA): TGTGCCAGCAGCCCGACAGGGGGCAAGTTCGATGAGCAGTTCTTC.

This clonotype was seen at least ten times. V and J are TRBV4-1 and TRBJ1-4, with D perhaps TRBD1 (5 bases). The CDR3 runs 15 residues. Trimming stripped 1 base from V and 8 bases from J, with 14 bases between. Germline CDR1 and CDR2: MGHRA and YSYEKL. The CDR3 region is CASSQAGTLVEKLFF. In DNA form, the CDR3 reads TGCGCCAGCAGCCAAGCCGGGACCTTGGTCGAAAAACTGTTTTTT.

Many counts were recorded for this clonotype. J is TRBJ1-1 and V is TRBV5-5, with D tentatively TRBD1 (5 bases). Trimming removed 4 bases from V and 12 bases from J, with 19 bases in between. CDR1 is SGHKS and CDR2 is YYEKEE in the germline V gene (reference sequence). The CDR3 covers 13 residues. CDR3 nucleotides: TGTGCCAGCAGCACCCTCCTGGGGGGTCGAACTTTCTTT. This sequence encodes CASSTLLGGRTFF. The entire variable domain, with the rest obtained from reference TRBV5-5 and TRBJ1-1, is as follows: DAGVTQSPTHLIKTRGQQVTLRCSPISGHKSVSWYQQVLGQGPQFIFQYYEKEERGRGNFPDRFSARQFPNYSSELNVNALLLGDSALYLCASSTLLGGRTFFGQGTRLTVV.

This clonotype was counted many times. The chain links TRBV5-1 to TRBJ1-1; no definite D call. The CDR3 is made up of 15 amino acids. V lost 0 bases and J 0 bases, leaving 9 bases between the germline ends. CDR1 SGHRS and CDR2 YFSETQ come from the germline V gene. The CDR3 is CASSLALKLNTEAFF. In DNA form, the CDR3 reads TGCGCCAGCAGCTTGGCCCTCAAGCTGAACACTGAAGCTTTCTTT.

The table lists this clonotype with many counts. The chain employs TRBV5-6 and TRBJ2-6; D remains unclear. Trimming took 5 bases from V and 0 from J, leaving 9 bases between them. The CDR3 covers 15 residues. Germline V CDR1 and CDR2: SGHDT, YYEEEE. CDR3 bases: TGTGCCAGCAGACCAGGTCCCTCTGGGGCCAACGTCCTGACTTTC. Its translation: CASRPGPSGANVLTF.

This clonotype was seen at least ten times. The chain joins TRBV20-1 to TRBJ1-1; D possibly corresponds to TRBD1 (6 bases). CDR3 length: 14 residues. The V gene's germline CDR1 is DFQATT and CDR2 SNEGSKA (reference sequence). V dropped 4 bases and J dropped 11 bases, with 23 bases sitting between them. Written as DNA, the CDR3 is TGCAGTGCTACTAAGGAGGGGGGCTCGACGGTTGCTTTCTTT. Its translation: CSATKEGGSTVAFF.

The table lists this clonotype with many counts. This chain uses TRBV20-1 with TRBJ2-7, with 10 bases aligning to TRBD1. The trim removed 7 bases at V and 3 bases at J, leaving 9 bases unmatched. The CDR3 extends over 14 amino acids. Germline assignment: CDR1 DFQATT and CDR2 SNEGSKA (reference sequence). CDR3 nucleotide sequence: TGCAGTGTACCGAGGACAGGGGGTAGCTACGAGCAGTACTTC. Protein sequence: CSVPRTGGSYEQYF.

This clonotype was picked up a small number of times. The chain has TRBV18 and TRBJ2-7; D is unresolved. CDR1 is KGHSH and CDR2 is LQKENI in the germline V gene. The CDR3 is 14 residues long. With 0 bases removed from V and 2 bases from J, the gap between germline ends came to 8 bases. The CDR3 DNA sequence: TGTGCCAGCTCACCACCGGAACGGACCTACGAGCAGTACTTC. It translates to CASSPPERTYEQYF. Variable domain in full (rest from reference TRBV18 and TRBJ2-7): NAGVMQNPRHLVRRRGQEARLRCSPMKGHSHVYWYRQLPEEGLKFMVYLQKENIIDESGMPKERFSAEFPKEGPSILRIQQVVRGDSAAYFCASSPPERTYEQYFGPGTRLTVT.

This clonotype came up many times. This chain uses TRBV5-1 with TRBJ2-3; the match to TRBD1 covers 7 bases. V lost 3 bases and J lost 5; bases outside the gene matches: 6. The germline V gene has CDR1 SGHRS and CDR2 YFSETQ. The CDR3 is 14 amino acids. The CDR3 reads CASSWIHRGDTQYF. CDR3 DNA: TGCGCCAGCAGCTGGATACACAGGGGAGATACGCAGTATTTT.

This clonotype was recorded at least ten times. The chain recombines TRBV27 with TRBJ1-2; no clear D gene. Deletions cut 4 bases from V and 4 bases from J, with 13 bases between. The CDR3 sequence is 14 residues long. The germline V gene encodes CDR1 MNHEY and CDR2 SMNVEV (reference sequence). In DNA, the CDR3 is TGTGCCAGCAGTTACACGTCCGGCCCCTATGGCTACACCTTC. It is translated as CASSYTSGPYGYTF.

There are many counts of this clonotype. The CDR3 reads CASSPEGHTDYGYTF. The CDR3, as DNA: TGCGCCAGCAGCCCCGAGGGACATACAGACTATGGCTACACCTTC. This chain uses TRBV5-1 with TRBJ1-2, with D tentatively TRBD1 (6 bases). Germline loops: CDR1 SGHRS, CDR2 YFSETQ. V shed 4 bases and J shed 3 bases, with 16 bases lying between them. This CDR3 spans 15 amino acids.

This clonotype was seen only a few times. A read error may be the cause here, since a much bigger clone is one base away. The gene calls are TRBV28 and TRBJ2-5; no firm D call. Germline-derived CDR1 and CDR2 are MDHEN and SYDVKM. V was shortened by 8 bases and J by 5 bases, with 21 bases between the two germline ends. The CDR3 runs 15 residues. The CDR3 DNA reads TGTGCCAGCCCCCCCGATGGCACCCTTGGGGAGACCCAGTACTTC. Residues: CASPPDGTLGETQYF.

This clonotype was detected many times. The J gene is TRBJ2-7, the V gene TRBV10-3; 7 bases fit TRBD1. J lost 6 bases, V lost 0 bases, and 5 bases had no gene match. This CDR3 has 14 residues. CDR1 ENHRY and CDR2 SYGVKD come from the germline V gene. Written as DNA, the CDR3 is TGTGCCATCAGTGAGTCAGGGGGCAAGTCCGAGCAGTACTTC. It specifies CAISESGGKSEQYF.

This clonotype was observed at least ten times. The rearrangement links TRBV9 to TRBJ2-1; TRBD1 agrees at 9 bases. The CDR3 has 15 amino acids. The J segment lost 7 bases and the V segment lost 0 bases, leaving 5 bases of the junction unmatched. Germline CDR1 is SGDLS and CDR2 is YYNGEE. DNA of the CDR3: TGTGCCAGCAGCGTAGGCGGGACAGGGCTTAATGAGCAGTTCTTC. Translating gives CASSVGGTGLNEQFF.

This clonotype was counted at least ten times. This sequence joins TRBV20-1 and TRBJ2-1; a weak D match, TRBD2 (5 bases). This CDR3 has 16 amino acids. Trimming left V 0 bases short and J 3 bases short, with 15 bases between. Germline V gene data show CDR1 as DFQATT and CDR2 as SNEGSKA (reference sequence). In nucleotides, the CDR3 is TGCAGTGCTAGAGATCCAGGAGGTGTAAACTACAATGAGCAGTTCTTC. This codes for CSARDPGGVNYNEQFF.

The table lists this clonotype with a few counts. The rearrangement uses TRBV11-3 and TRBJ2-2; 10 nucleotides agree with TRBD1. The V and J ends lost 5 bases and 8 bases, in that order; junction bases with no gene match: 11. Germline-derived CDR1 and CDR2 are SGHNT and YENEEA. This CDR3 comprises 16 residues. CDR3 coding DNA: TGTGCCAGCAGCCCTGGGACAGGGGAGACTACTGGGGAGCTGTTTTTT. Encoded protein: CASSPGTGETTGELFF.

This clonotype has ten or more counts. The J gene is TRBJ1-2, the V gene TRBV20-1; perhaps TRBD1 as D (6 bases). Per germline, CDR1 DFQATT and CDR2 SNEGSKA (reference sequence). This CDR3 has 14 residues. V lost 6 bases and J lost 4, with 18 bases in between. The CDR3 region has the DNA TGCAGTGCAACTGGACAGTTAAAGTCCTATGGCTACACCTTC. Translated, it gives CSATGQLKSYGYTF.

In its sample, this clonotype was seen many times. V gene TRBV11-2 combines with J gene TRBJ2-3; D unresolved. The CDR3 covers 13 residues. Germline V gives CDR1 SGHAT, CDR2 FQNNGV. The V gene lost 3 bases and the J gene lost 2 bases, with 6 bases spanning the gap. CDR3 residues: CASSFQVTDTQYF. CDR3 nucleotide sequence: TGTGCCAGCAGCTTTCAGGTCACAGATACGCAGTATTTT. The full variable domain, in which reference TRBV11-2 and TRBJ2-3 provide the parts outside the CDR3, is EAGVAQSPRYKIIEKRQSVAFWCNPISGHATLYWYQQILGQGPKLLIQFQNNGVVDDSQLPKDRFSAERLKGVDSTLKIQPAKLEDSAVYLCASSFQVTDTQYFGPGTRLTVL.

This clonotype was detected ten times or more. This chain joins TRBV20-1 and TRBJ1-1, with D unresolved. The CDR3 runs 12 residues. CDR1 and CDR2 (germline): DFQATT, SNEGSKA (reference sequence). Between the trimmed V and J ends, which lost 4 bases and 6 bases, there was a span of 12 bases. The CDR3 protein is CSAKEELPEAFF. CDR3 nucleotides: TGCAGTGCTAAAGAGGAGTTACCTGAAGCTTTCTTT.

This clonotype showed up many times. The chain couples TRBV4-2 to TRBJ1-3; D ambiguous. Trimming cost V 1 base and J 2 bases, with 6 bases left between them. The CDR3 length is 14 residues. Per the germline V gene, CDR1 is LGHNA and CDR2 is YNFKEQ. CDR3: CASSQVATGNTIYF. CDR3 in DNA: TGTGCCAGCAGCCAAGTTGCGACTGGAAACACCATATATTTT.

The V gene is TRBV6-1, the J gene TRBJ1-1; D is unresolved. This CDR3 spans 14 amino acids. The ends were cut back, 5 bases at V and 0 bases at J, with 10 bases in the middle. CDR1 and CDR2 from the germline V gene are MNHNS and SASEGT. The CDR3, as DNA: TGTGCCAGCAGTCGGGTTAGCCTGAACACTGAAGCTTTCTTT. Translated: CASSRVSLNTEAFF.

This clonotype was detected ten times or more. The V call is TRBV4-1, the J call TRBJ2-7, with 7 bases identical to TRBD1. The junction had 4 bases not matched to a gene; V was cut back by 3 bases and J by 5 bases. The CDR3 spans 13 residues. Germline CDR1 MGHRA, CDR2 YSYEKL. The CDR3 region has the DNA TGCGCCAGCAGCCACCGGACAGGTAACGAGCAGTACTTC. Translating it yields CASSHRTGNEQYF.

Many counts were recorded for this clonotype. The chain combines TRBV7-9 with TRBJ2-7; D might be TRBD1 (5 bases). The CDR3 length is 13 residues. Trimming stripped 5 bases from V and 3 bases from J, with 11 bases between. Germline CDR1 and CDR2: SEHNR and FQNEAQ (reference sequence). CDR3 nucleotide sequence: TGTGCCAGCAGCCGAACCGACAGCTACGAGCAGTACTTC. Amino acid sequence: CASSRTDSYEQYF.

The genes are TRBV19 and TRBJ2-1, with D possibly TRBD1 on 6 matching bases. The CDR3 runs to 18 residues. Germline V gene lookup returns CDR1 LNHDA and CDR2 SQIVND (reference sequence). The germline V and J ends were trimmed by 6 bases and 0 bases, with 21 bases remaining between them. CDR3 bases: TGTGCCAGTAGCCGTAGACCAGGGGCAACTAGCTCCTACAATGAGCAGTTCTTC. Protein product: CASSRRPGATSSYNEQFF.

This clonotype was detected ten times or more. The genes are TRBV25-1 and TRBJ1-4, with 8 bases matching TRBD1. V shed 9 bases and J 8 bases; nucleotides not matched to a gene: 11. Germline V gives CDR1 MGHDK, CDR2 SYGVNS. This CDR3 is built from 14 residues. As DNA, the CDR3 is TGTGCCAGTCGGACGACAGGGGATCTGGAAAAACTGTTTTTT. As protein: CASRTTGDLEKLFF.

This clonotype has a count of ten or more. CDR3 residues: CASSYEAAQGGYTF. In DNA form, the CDR3 reads TGTGCCAGCAGTTACGAGGCAGCCCAGGGGGGCTACACCTTC. The rearrangement uses TRBV6-5 and TRBJ1-2; weak D call: TRBD1 (6 bases). The germline V and J ends were trimmed by 2 bases and 8 bases, with 15 bases remaining between them. Looked up from germline, CDR1 is MNHEY and CDR2 is SVGAGI. The CDR3 covers 14 residues.

The table lists this clonotype with many counts. The chain uses TRBV19 and TRBJ2-7, with a tentative D call TRBD2 (7 bases). This CDR3 has 15 amino acids. V lost 9 bases and J lost 4, with 22 bases in between. Germline assignment: CDR1 LNHDA and CDR2 SQIVND (reference sequence). The CDR3 nucleotides read TGTGCCAGCTCAACTCGGGGGGCATCGGGTTACGAGCAGTACTTC. Protein product: CASSTRGASGYEQYF. The full variable domain, in which reference TRBV19 and TRBJ2-7 provide the parts outside the CDR3, is DGGITQSPKYLFRKEGQNVTLSCEQNLNHDAMYWYRQDPGQGLRLIYYSQIVNDFQKGDIAEGYSVSREKKESFPLTVTSAQKNPTAFYLCASSTRGASGYEQYFGPGTRLTVT.

This clonotype has a count of ten or more. This CDR3 reads CASSLSTGSTDTQYF. In nucleotides, the CDR3 is TGCGCCAGCAGCCTTTCGACAGGGAGCACAGATACGCAGTATTTT. The rearrangement links TRBV5-1 to TRBJ2-3; 7 nucleotides align to TRBD1. There are 15 residues in the CDR3. Germline-derived CDR1 and CDR2 are SGHRS and YFSETQ. Unmatched junction bases numbered 5, after V lost 4 bases and J lost 0 bases. The whole variable domain, filled in from reference TRBV5-1 and TRBJ2-3, reads KAGVTQTPRYLIKTRGQQVTLSCSPISGHRSVSWYQQTPGQGLQFLFEYFSETQRNKGNFPGRFSGRQFSNSRSEMNVSTLELGDSALYLCASSLSTGSTDTQYFGPGTRLTVL.

This clonotype was counted at least ten times. The chain couples TRBV20-1 to TRBJ2-7; 7 positions match TRBD1. Germline lookup yields CDR1 DFQATT and CDR2 SNEGSKA (reference sequence). V was pared by 5 bases and J by 3 bases, with 4 bases of the junction left unmatched. This CDR3 spans 12 amino acids. The CDR3 spells CSARDSYYEQYF. The CDR3 nucleotides are TGCAGTGCTCGGGACAGCTACTACGAGCAGTACTTC.

In its sample, this clonotype was seen many times. The chain employs TRBV15 and TRBJ2-5; D tentatively fits TRBD1 or TRBD2 (5 bases each). The germline V gene has CDR1 LNHNV and CDR2 YYDKDF (reference sequence). V lost 5 bases to trimming and J lost 1 base, with 17 bases between them. The CDR3 has 16 amino acids. The CDR3 is CATSGWTGDVQETQYF. As DNA, the CDR3 is TGTGCCACCAGCGGATGGACCGGGGACGTCCAAGAGACCCAGTACTTC.